Given below is one T cell receptor beta chain in context. Its antigen is still unknown. This entry belongs to a study of cytomegalovirus exposure and HLA in healthy donors. Trimming removed 1 base from V and 0 bases from J, with 9 bases in between. The germline V gene encodes CDR1 SGHVS and CDR2 FNYEAQ. The CDR3 runs to 15 residues. This PCR relied on a set of 60 Vbeta primers and 13 Jbeta primers. The repertoire was sequenced with immunoSEQ multiplex PCR; TCRdb's copy has only in-frame clones and lacks some. The repertoire consists of some 170,000 clones, with 75% occurring once and the leading ten covering 2.5% to 3%. Study findings and constraints: As confirmed in vitro, a few CMV-associated chains were specific for CMV antigens. The authors later found HLA-associated TCR beta chains more clonally expanded than equally common others.

The source is a woman between 45 and 60 years old in good health and CMV-seropositive. Sequenced: PBMCs. V usage is TRBV7-6 and J usage is TRBJ2-5; D remains ambiguous. CDR3 DNA sequence: TGTGCCAGCAGCTTAGGCCCGGCGGACCAAGAGACCCAGTACTTC. This encodes CASSLGPADQETQYF. The variable domain in full, completed from reference TRBV7-6 and TRBJ2-5, reads GAGVSQSPRYKVTKRGQDVALRCDPISGHVSLYWYRQALGQGPEFLTYFNYEAQQDKSGLPNDRFSAERPEGSISTLTIQRTEQRDSAMYRCASSLGPADQETQYFGPGTRLLVL.